The rows below give T cell receptor beta chains drawn from one sample of a study of cytomegalovirus exposure and HLA in healthy donors. Some clones are missing from TCRdb's copy, which holds only in-frame ones; the method was immunoSEQ multiplex PCR. The repertoire has almost 85,000 clones, roughly 78% of them found once; the top ten carry about 2.7%. Specimen: PBMCs. The receptors were gathered from a male donor in good health and CMV-seropositive. Both conserved end residues are part of each CDR3.

j_call: TRBJ2-7; v_call: TRBV6-5; cdr3_aa: CASRMTGRSYEQYF
j_call: TRBJ1-1; v_call: TRBV4-3; cdr3_aa: CASSQETGGNTEAFF
j_call: TRBJ1-2; v_call: TRBV9; cdr3_aa: CASSGDYESNYGYTF
j_call: TRBJ1-5; v_call: TRBV2; cdr3_aa: CASRATGHGGQPQHF
j_call: TRBJ2-7; v_call: TRBV7-8; cdr3_aa: CASSLEIAAGRRGLYEQYF
j_call: TRBJ2-7; v_call: TRBV5-1; cdr3_aa: CASSSTSNRDEQYF
j_call: TRBJ2-7; v_call: TRBV27; cdr3_aa: CASKLQGERGAEQYF
j_call: TRBJ2-5; v_call: TRBV18; cdr3_aa: CASSPIRTGGGQETQYF
j_call: TRBJ1-1; v_call: TRBV5-1; cdr3_aa: CASSLPGNTEAFF
j_call: TRBJ2-6; v_call: TRBV5-6; cdr3_aa: CASTIRQGFPGANVLTF
j_call: TRBJ2-3; v_call: TRBV29-1; cdr3_aa: CSVEDTTSGRAVDTQYF
j_call: TRBJ2-1; v_call: TRBV27; cdr3_aa: CASSLSGNFRGSGSNEQFF
j_call: TRBJ1-2; v_call: TRBV6-1; cdr3_aa: CASSAGYGYTF
j_call: TRBJ2-5; v_call: TRBV14; cdr3_aa: CASSQDVSGNGVTQYF
j_call: TRBJ1-5; v_call: TRBV5-8; cdr3_aa: CASSFWTGQMSNQPQHF
j_call: TRBJ2-3; v_call: TRBV30; cdr3_aa: CAWHNTGADTQYF
j_call: TRBJ2-7; v_call: TRBV12-2; cdr3_aa: CASRLSSGDTYEQYF
j_call: TRBJ2-7; v_call: TRBV7-2; cdr3_aa: CASSLQREVEHEQYF
j_call: TRBJ1-4; v_call: TRBV10-3; cdr3_aa: CAIRPGQGVIEKLFF
j_call: TRBJ2-6; v_call: TRBV4-1; cdr3_aa: CASSQDPQSGANVLTF
j_call: TRBJ1-1; v_call: TRBV7-9; cdr3_aa: CASSWGTGRDEAFF
j_call: TRBJ2-1; v_call: TRBV9; cdr3_aa: CASTVGTSGRNEQFF
j_call: TRBJ1-1; v_call: TRBV7-9; cdr3_aa: CASGYRVNTEAFF
j_call: TRBJ1-1; v_call: TRBV6-6; cdr3_aa: CASSDAQGKAFF
j_call: TRBJ2-3; v_call: TRBV5-1; cdr3_aa: CASSVGQGTDTQYF
j_call: TRBJ1-2; v_call: TRBV7-9; cdr3_aa: CASSPRGQGNYGYTF
j_call: TRBJ1-4; v_call: TRBV6-6; cdr3_aa: CASSSSDRVGEKLFF
j_call: TRBJ2-7; v_call: TRBV28; cdr3_aa: CASTGSEGAYRGEQYF
j_call: TRBJ2-5; v_call: TRBV5-1; cdr3_aa: CASSQGYEETQYF
j_call: TRBJ2-2; v_call: TRBV28; cdr3_aa: CASRRQGYTGELFF
j_call: TRBJ2-7; v_call: TRBV4-1; cdr3_aa: CASSQDEIREQYF
j_call: TRBJ2-7; v_call: TRBV7-8; cdr3_aa: CASSLARLAQAHEQYF
j_call: .; v_call: TRBV28; cdr3_aa: CASSFGAFSYEQYF
j_call: TRBJ2-7; v_call: TRBV27; cdr3_aa: CASSSAGVNEQYF
j_call: TRBJ1-2; v_call: TRBV5-1; cdr3_aa: CASSDIGTINGYTF
j_call: TRBJ1-2; v_call: TRBV2; cdr3_aa: CASSAQDRKRSYGYTF
j_call: TRBJ2-7; v_call: TRBV5-1; cdr3_aa: CASTIPGAAYEQYF
j_call: TRBJ2-2; v_call: TRBV7-3; cdr3_aa: CASSQLGAVNTGELFF
j_call: TRBJ2-2; v_call: TRBV5-4; cdr3_aa: CASTAGEITGELFF
j_call: TRBJ2-2; v_call: TRBV5-6; cdr3_aa: CASSLGQGWAGELFF
j_call: TRBJ1-5; v_call: TRBV20-1; cdr3_aa: CSAGGDQPQHF
j_call: TRBJ2-1; v_call: TRBV6-1; cdr3_aa: CASSAQGVSYNEQFF
j_call: TRBJ2-7; v_call: TRBV5-4; cdr3_aa: CASSTLRESYEQYF
j_call: TRBJ2-5; v_call: TRBV5-1; cdr3_aa: CASSAGTSGIKRETQYF
j_call: TRBJ2-5; v_call: TRBV4-2; cdr3_aa: CANQGERETQYF
j_call: TRBJ1-5; v_call: TRBV28; cdr3_aa: CASSSALGGGNQPQHF
j_call: TRBJ2-7; v_call: TRBV10-3; cdr3_aa: CAIMGQGANEQYF
j_call: TRBJ1-2; v_call: TRBV30; cdr3_aa: CAWNMPGTYGYTF
j_call: TRBJ2-7; v_call: TRBV18; cdr3_aa: CASSQHGVSVEQYF
j_call: TRBJ1-1; v_call: TRBV6-5; cdr3_aa: CAITGGLAFF
j_call: TRBJ2-5; v_call: TRBV12-2; cdr3_aa: CASRLVGTDQETQYF
j_call: TRBJ2-7; v_call: TRBV5-1; cdr3_aa: CASSLEGLGEQYF
j_call: TRBJ1-5; v_call: TRBV6-1; cdr3_aa: CASSDFGTGVNQPQHF
j_call: TRBJ2-1; v_call: TRBV25-1; cdr3_aa: CASHGQGKIEQFF
j_call: TRBJ2-1; v_call: TRBV7-6; cdr3_aa: CASSLAGEYNEQFF